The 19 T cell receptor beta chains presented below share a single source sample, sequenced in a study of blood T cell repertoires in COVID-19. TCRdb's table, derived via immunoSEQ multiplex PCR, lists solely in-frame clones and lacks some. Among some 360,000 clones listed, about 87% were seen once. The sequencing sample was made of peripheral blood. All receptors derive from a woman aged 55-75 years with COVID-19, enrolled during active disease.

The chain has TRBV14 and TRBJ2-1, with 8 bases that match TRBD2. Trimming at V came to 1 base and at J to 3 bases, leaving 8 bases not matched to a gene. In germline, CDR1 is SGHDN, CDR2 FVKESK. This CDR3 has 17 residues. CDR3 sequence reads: CASSQVMRAGVYNEQFF. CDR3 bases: TGTGCCAGCAGCCAAGTAATGCGAGCGGGGGTCTACAATGAGCAGTTCTTC.

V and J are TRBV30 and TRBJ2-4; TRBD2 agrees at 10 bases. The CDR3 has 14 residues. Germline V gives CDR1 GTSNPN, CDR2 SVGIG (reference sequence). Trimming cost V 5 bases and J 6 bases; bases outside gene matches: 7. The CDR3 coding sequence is TGTGCCTGGGGAGATCCTAGCGGGGGAAACATTCAGTACTTC. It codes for CAWGDPSGGNIQYF. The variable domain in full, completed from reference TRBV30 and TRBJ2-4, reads SQTIHQWPATLVQPVGSPLSLECTVEGTSNPNLYWYRQAAGRGLQLLFYSVGIGQISSEVPQNLSASRPQDRQFILSSKKLLLSDSGFYLCAWGDPSGGNIQYFGAGTRLSVL.

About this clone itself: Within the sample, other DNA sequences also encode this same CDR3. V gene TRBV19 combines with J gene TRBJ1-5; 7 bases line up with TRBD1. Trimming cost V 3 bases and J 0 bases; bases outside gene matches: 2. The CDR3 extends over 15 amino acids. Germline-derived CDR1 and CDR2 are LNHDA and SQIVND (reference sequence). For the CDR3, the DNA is TGTGCCAGTAGTATCCAGGGGGATAGCAATCAGCCCCAGCATTTT. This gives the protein CASSIQGDSNQPQHF.

This chain's CDR3 is CASSSSPGTGSDEQYF. As DNA, the CDR3 is TGTGCCAGCAGCTCCTCCCCCGGGACAGGGTCGGACGAGCAGTACTTC. J is TRBJ2-7 and V is TRBV9, with 9 bases fitting TRBD1. The CDR3 has 16 residues. The J segment lost 5 bases and the V segment lost 4 bases, leaving 13 bases of the junction unmatched. Germline V gives CDR1 SGDLS, CDR2 YYNGEE.

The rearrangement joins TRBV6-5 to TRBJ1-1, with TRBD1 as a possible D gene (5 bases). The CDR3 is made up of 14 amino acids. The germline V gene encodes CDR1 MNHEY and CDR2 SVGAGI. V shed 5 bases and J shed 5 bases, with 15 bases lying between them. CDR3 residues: CASSLRVKATEAFF. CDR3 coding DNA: TGTGCCAGCAGTCTCAGGGTGAAGGCTACTGAAGCTTTCTTT.

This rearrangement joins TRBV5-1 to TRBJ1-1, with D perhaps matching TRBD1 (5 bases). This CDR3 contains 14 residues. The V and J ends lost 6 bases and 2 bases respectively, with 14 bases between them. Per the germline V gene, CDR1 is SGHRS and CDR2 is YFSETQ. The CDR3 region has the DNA TGCGCCAGCACCGTGGGGGGGTTCAACACTGAAGCTTTCTTT. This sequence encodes CASTVGGFNTEAFF.

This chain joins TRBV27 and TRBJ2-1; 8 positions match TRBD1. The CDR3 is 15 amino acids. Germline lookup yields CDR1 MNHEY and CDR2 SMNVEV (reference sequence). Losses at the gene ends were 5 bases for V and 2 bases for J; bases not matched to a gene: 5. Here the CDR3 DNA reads TGTGCCAGCAGTATTACAGGGGGTCCCTACAATGAGCAGTTCTTC. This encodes CASSITGGPYNEQFF.

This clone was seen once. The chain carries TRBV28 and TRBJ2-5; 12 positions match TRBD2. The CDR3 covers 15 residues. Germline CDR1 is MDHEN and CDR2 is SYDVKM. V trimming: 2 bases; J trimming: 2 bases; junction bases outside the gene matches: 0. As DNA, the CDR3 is TGTGCCAGCAGTTTAACTAGCGGGGGGCAAGAGACCCAGTACTTC. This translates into CASSLTSGGQETQYF.

CDR3 in DNA: TGCGCCAGCAGCGCGGCCGGGACAGGGGCCTACGAGCAGTACTTC. Its translation is CASSAAGTGAYEQYF. The chain combines TRBV5-1 with TRBJ2-7; 10 bases align to TRBD1. The CDR3 covers 15 residues. The germline V gene encodes CDR1 SGHRS and CDR2 YFSETQ. V lost 4 bases, J lost 2 bases, and 6 bases stayed unmatched.

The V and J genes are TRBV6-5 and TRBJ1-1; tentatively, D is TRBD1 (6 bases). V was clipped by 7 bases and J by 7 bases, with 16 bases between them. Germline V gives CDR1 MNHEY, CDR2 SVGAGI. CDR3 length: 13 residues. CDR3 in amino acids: CASMKNLDSEAFF. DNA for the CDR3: TGTGCCAGCATGAAGAATCTGGACAGTGAAGCTTTCTTT.

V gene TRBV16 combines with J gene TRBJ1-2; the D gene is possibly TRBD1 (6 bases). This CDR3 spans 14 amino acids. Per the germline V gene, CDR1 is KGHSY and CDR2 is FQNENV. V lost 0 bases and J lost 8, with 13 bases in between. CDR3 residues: CASSQSSQGGGYTF. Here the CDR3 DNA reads TGTGCCAGCAGCCAATCATCACAGGGCGGGGGCTACACCTTC.

The CDR3 is CASSSTGDHSPLHF. In DNA form, the CDR3 reads TGTGCCAGCAGTTCGACAGGGGATCATTCACCCCTCCACTTT. The V gene is TRBV6-5, the J gene TRBJ1-6; 8 nucleotides line up with TRBD1. Germline CDR1 MNHEY, CDR2 SVGAGI. This CDR3 spans 14 amino acids. Trimming took 4 bases from V and 8 from J; bases not matched to a gene: 4.

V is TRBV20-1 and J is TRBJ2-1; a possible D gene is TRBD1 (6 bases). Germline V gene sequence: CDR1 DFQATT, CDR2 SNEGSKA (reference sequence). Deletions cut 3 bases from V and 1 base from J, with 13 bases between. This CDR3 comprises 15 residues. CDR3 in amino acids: CSASSVGASYNEQFF. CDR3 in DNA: TGCAGTGCTAGTTCGGTGGGGGCATCCTACAATGAGCAGTTCTTC.

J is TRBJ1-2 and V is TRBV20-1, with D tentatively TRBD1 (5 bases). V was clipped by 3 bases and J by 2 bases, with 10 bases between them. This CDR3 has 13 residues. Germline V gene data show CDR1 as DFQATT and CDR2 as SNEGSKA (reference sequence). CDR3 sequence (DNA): TGCAGTGCTAGTCGCAGACAGAACTATGGCTACACCTTC. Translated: CSASRRQNYGYTF.

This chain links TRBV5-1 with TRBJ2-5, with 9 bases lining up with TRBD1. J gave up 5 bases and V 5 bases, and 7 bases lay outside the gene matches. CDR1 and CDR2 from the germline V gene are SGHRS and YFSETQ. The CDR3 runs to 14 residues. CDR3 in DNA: TGCGCCAGCAGGGACAGGGGTGGCTCGGAGACCCAGTACTTC. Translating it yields CASRDRGGSETQYF.

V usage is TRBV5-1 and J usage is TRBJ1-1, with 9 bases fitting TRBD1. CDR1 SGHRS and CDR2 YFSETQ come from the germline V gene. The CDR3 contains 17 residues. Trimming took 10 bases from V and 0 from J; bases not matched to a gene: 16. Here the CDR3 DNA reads TGCGCCCAGCTGAAGGGACAGGGTTGGGAGGTGAACACTGAAGCTTTCTTT. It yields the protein CAQLKGQGWEVNTEAFF.

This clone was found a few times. CDR3 sequence reads: CASSETGTGLNYGYTF. CDR3 sequence (DNA): TGCGCCAGCAGTGAGACCGGGACAGGGCTTAACTATGGCTACACCTTC. The chain joins TRBV10-2 to TRBJ1-2; 9 bases are a match to TRBD1. This CDR3 spans 16 amino acids. Unmatched junction bases numbered 5, after V lost 2 bases and J lost 1 base. Germline V CDR1 and CDR2: WSHSY, SAAADI.

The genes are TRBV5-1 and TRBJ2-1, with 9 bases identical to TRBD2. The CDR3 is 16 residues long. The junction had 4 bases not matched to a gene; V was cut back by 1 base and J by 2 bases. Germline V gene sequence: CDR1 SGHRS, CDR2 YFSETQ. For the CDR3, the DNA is TGCGCCAGCAGCTTGTGGCTAGCGGGAACCTACAATGAGCAGTTCTTC. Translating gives CASSLWLAGTYNEQFF.

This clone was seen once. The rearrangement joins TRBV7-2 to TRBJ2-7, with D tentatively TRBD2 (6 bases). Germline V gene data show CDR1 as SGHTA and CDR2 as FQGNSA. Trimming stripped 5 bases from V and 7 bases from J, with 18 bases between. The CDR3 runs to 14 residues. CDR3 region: CASSNRRDSREQYF. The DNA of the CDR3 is TGTGCCAGCAGCAACCGCCGGGACTCGAGGGAGCAGTACTTC.